These 32 T cell receptor beta chains originate from one sample sequenced in a study of T cell clonotyping in hematopoietic cell transplantation. Using immunoSEQ multiplex PCR, the repertoire was profiled, and TCRdb retains in-frame clones only, with some absent. The table shows about 7,500 clones, with 85% to 95% occurring only once. Here the sequenced sample was PBMCs, taken 180 days after allogeneic stem cell transplant. Receptors were obtained from a female patient in her fifties or sixties who had an allogeneic stem cell transplant from an unrelated donor, so the T cells may come from the graft donor. Some clones in this sample may be carry-over from other donors' samples.

This rearrangement joins TRBV5-1 to TRBJ1-2, with D maybe TRBD1 (6 bases). Germline V CDR1 and CDR2: SGHRS, YFSETQ. The CDR3 sequence is 15 residues long. V dropped 0 bases and J dropped 7 bases, with 16 bases sitting between them. The CDR3 sequence: CASSLEGGGGVGYTF. The CDR3 coding sequence is TGCGCCAGCAGCTTGGAGGGGGGAGGAGGTGTTGGCTACACCTTC.

The J gene is TRBJ2-5, the V gene TRBV5-4, with 13 bases that match TRBD2. Trimming removed 3 bases from V and 2 bases from J; junction bases left unmatched: 1. The CDR3 spans 15 residues. Germline CDR1 SGHNT, CDR2 YYREEE (reference sequence). The CDR3 loop is CASSSGLAGQETQYF. In DNA form, the CDR3 reads TGTGCCAGCAGCTCGGGACTAGCGGGACAAGAGACCCAGTACTTC.

The chain combines TRBV19 with TRBJ1-1; no clear D gene. CDR3 length: 13 residues. Germline-derived CDR1 and CDR2 are LNHDA and SQIVND (reference sequence). Trimming took 3 bases from V and 1 from J, leaving 6 bases between them. Here the CDR3 reads CASSITANTEAFF. Written as DNA, the CDR3 is TGTGCCAGTAGTATCACCGCGAACACTGAAGCTTTCTTT.

The V gene is TRBV6-6, the J gene TRBJ2-2; D is undetermined. The CDR3 loop spans 15 amino acids. The germline gives CDR1 MNHNY, CDR2 SVGAGI (reference sequence). V was pared by 7 bases and J by 0 bases, with 12 bases between. The CDR3, as DNA: TGTGCCAGCAATTGGCAGGCCACGAACACCGGGGAGCTGTTTTTT. Amino acid sequence: CASNWQATNTGELFF.

The chain couples TRBV19 to TRBJ2-2, with TRBD2 matching 10 bases. The CDR3 is 16 amino acids. The ends lost 5 bases at V and 4 bases at J; junction bases unmatched: 7. Germline V gives CDR1 LNHDA, CDR2 SQIVND (reference sequence). The CDR3 DNA is TGTGCCAGTAGTCGGAGGACTAGCGGAGCCACCGGGGAGCTGTTTTTT. It specifies CASSRRTSGATGELFF.

The chain employs TRBV7-2 and TRBJ1-1; 7 bases map to TRBD1. The V segment lost 5 bases and the J segment 4 bases; nucleotides outside the gene matches: 4. This CDR3 contains 13 residues. Germline V gene lookup returns CDR1 SGHTA and CDR2 FQGNSA. CDR3 residues: CASSLDRRTEAFF. The CDR3 DNA reads as TGTGCCAGCAGCCTGGACAGGCGCACTGAAGCTTTCTTT.

The V and J genes are TRBV28 and TRBJ2-1, with TRBD1 as a possible D gene (5 bases). V lost 2 bases to trimming and J lost 10 bases, with 9 bases between them. Germline assignment: CDR1 MDHEN and CDR2 SYDVKM. The CDR3 has 12 amino acids. Here the CDR3 reads CASSLAGIEQFF. The CDR3 DNA sequence: TGTGCCAGCAGTTTAGCAGGGATCGAGCAGTTCTTC.

The chain combines TRBV21-1 with TRBJ2-7; TRBD2, the table's D call, was not compared with the DNA. TRBV21-1 corresponds to a pseudogene. The CDR3 sequence is 15 residues long. DNA for the CDR3: TGTGCCAGCAGCAATAGCGGGAGGGCCTCCTACGAGCAGTACTTC. It yields the protein CASSNSGRASYEQYF.

In this sample, this clone turned up a few times. V is TRBV5-1 and J is TRBJ2-2, with 7 bases matching TRBD2. V lost 1 base and J lost 2; bases outside the gene matches: 2. The germline V gene has CDR1 SGHRS and CDR2 YFSETQ. The CDR3 consists of 15 residues. The CDR3 sequence is CASSLRGVNTGELFF. CDR3 DNA sequence: TGCGCCAGCAGCTTGCGGGGGGTTAACACCGGGGAGCTGTTTTTT.

The gene calls are TRBV9 and TRBJ2-3; D gene uncertain. The CDR3 covers 13 residues. The germline V and J ends were trimmed by 0 bases and 3 bases, with 5 bases remaining between them. Germline V gene data show CDR1 as SGDLS and CDR2 as YYNGEE. CDR3 region: CASSVVSTDTQYF. The CDR3 coding sequence is TGTGCCAGCAGCGTAGTCTCGACAGATACGCAGTATTTT.

The chain has TRBV7-9 and TRBJ1-5, with D hard to call. Germline V gene data show CDR1 as SEHNR and CDR2 as FQNEAQ (reference sequence). The CDR3 sequence is 13 residues long. V lost 1 base and J 6 bases, leaving 7 bases between the germline ends. CDR3 residues: CASSLVAAQPQHF. Written as DNA, the CDR3 is TGTGCCAGCAGCTTAGTGGCAGCTCAGCCCCAGCATTTT.

The chain's CDR3 is CAWKQGGETQYF. CDR3 DNA: TGTGCCTGGAAACAGGGTGGGGAGACCCAGTACTTC. The V gene is TRBV30, the J gene TRBJ2-5, with D perhaps matching TRBD1 (6 bases). Per germline, CDR1 GTSNPN and CDR2 SVGIG (reference sequence). V was pared by 4 bases and J by 5 bases, with 11 bases between. This CDR3 spans 12 amino acids.

This chain joins TRBV19 and TRBJ1-1, with 8 nucleotides matching TRBD1. V trimming: 7 bases; J trimming: 5 bases; junction bases outside the gene matches: 6. The germline CDR1 and CDR2 sequences are LNHDA and SQIVND (reference sequence). The CDR3 sequence is 13 residues long. The CDR3 region is CASTLDRETEAFF. CDR3 sequence (DNA): TGTGCCAGTACCCTGGACAGGGAGACTGAAGCTTTCTTT.

The CDR3 region has the DNA TGTGCCAGCAGCCAACGGGGGGGGAGGGCGTACGAGCAGTACTTC. Translated, it gives CASSQRGGRAYEQYF. The chain recombines TRBV5-4 with TRBJ2-7, with 8 bases that match TRBD2. CDR1 and CDR2 (germline): SGHNT, YYREEE (reference sequence). V lost 4 bases and J lost 4; bases outside the gene matches: 10. The CDR3 is made up of 15 amino acids.

The chain combines TRBV5-5 with TRBJ1-2; maybe TRBD1 (6 bases). The length of the CDR3 is 15 residues. The V and J ends lost 0 bases and 8 bases respectively, with 17 bases between them. Germline V gene lookup returns CDR1 SGHKS and CDR2 YYEKEE (reference sequence). CDR3 residues: CASSLVAGQGLGYTF. CDR3 DNA: TGTGCCAGCAGCTTGGTGGCAGGGCAGGGGCTCGGCTACACCTTC.

J is TRBJ2-6 and V is TRBV6-5; tentative D call: TRBD1 (6 bases). The V gene's germline CDR1 is MNHEY and CDR2 SVGAGI. The V end lost 0 bases, the J end lost 12 bases, and 9 bases lay between the germline ends. CDR3 length equals 13 residues. CDR3 nucleotides: TGTGCCAGCAGTTACTCGACAGGAGTCGTCCTGACTTTC. Its protein product is CASSYSTGVVLTF.

This clone was seen only once. The V call is TRBV6-5, the J call TRBJ1-3; D gene unclear. Germline V lookup: CDR1 MNHEY, CDR2 SVGAGI. V lost 2 bases to trimming and J lost 0 bases, with 8 bases between them. The CDR3 is made up of 15 amino acids. The CDR3, as DNA: TGTGCCAGCAGTTACATAACTAGCTCTGGAAACACCATATATTTT. Translation: CASSYITSSGNTIYF.

This chain uses TRBV19 with TRBJ1-6, with a tentative D call TRBD1 (5 bases). This CDR3 contains 14 residues. Trimming shortened V by 2 bases and J by 8 bases, and 10 bases separated the two germline ends. CDR1 LNHDA and CDR2 SQIVND come from the germline V gene (reference sequence). The DNA for the CDR3 is TGTGCCAGTAGTATAACAGGCCCCGATTCACCCCTCCACTTT. Its translation is CASSITGPDSPLHF.

V gene TRBV29-1 combines with J gene TRBJ1-4; TRBD1 might be the D (5 bases). Germline CDR1 is SQVTM and CDR2 is ANQGSEA. V gave up 7 bases and J gave up 5 bases, with 11 bases separating them. The length of the CDR3 is 12 residues. CDR3 nucleotides: TGCAGCGCGCAGGGCCCGAATGAAAAACTGTTTTTT. It encodes CSAQGPNEKLFF.

V usage is TRBV4-2 and J usage is TRBJ2-2, with 7 positions matching TRBD1. V lost 3 bases, J lost 2 bases, and 6 bases stayed unmatched. This CDR3 spans 16 amino acids. Looked up from germline, CDR1 is LGHNA and CDR2 is YNFKEQ. CDR3 protein: CASSQETGANTGELFF. In DNA form, the CDR3 reads TGTGCCAGCAGCCAGGAAACAGGGGCTAACACCGGGGAGCTGTTTTTT.

This chain joins TRBV7-2 and TRBJ1-5; D is perhaps TRBD1 (6 bases). The CDR3 covers 17 residues. V gave up 9 bases and J gave up 0 bases, with 21 bases separating them. Germline V gene data show CDR1 as SGHTA and CDR2 as FQGNSA. CDR3: CASKIGLGGHSNQPQHF. CDR3 nucleotides: TGTGCCAGTAAAATAGGGCTGGGGGGGCATAGCAATCAGCCCCAGCATTTT.

This rearrangement joins TRBV6-5 to TRBJ1-4, with D hard to call. The CDR3 loop spans 15 amino acids. V was trimmed by 3 bases and J by 5 bases, leaving 13 bases between them. CDR1 is MNHEY, CDR2 SVGAGI, per germline. CDR3 sequence (DNA): TGTGCCAGCAGTTATCTGAGGGCGGGAAATGAAAAACTGTTTTTT. Its protein product is CASSYLRAGNEKLFF.

This sequence joins TRBV7-9 and TRBJ2-2, with 7 bases identical to TRBD1. Trimming cost V 6 bases and J 0 bases; bases outside gene matches: 16. The CDR3 spans 19 residues. From germline, CDR1 is SEHNR and CDR2 FQNEAQ (reference sequence). CDR3 loop: CASRQPSDRPLANTGELFF. For the CDR3, the DNA is TGTGCCAGCAGGCAACCCTCGGACAGGCCACTTGCGAACACCGGGGAGCTGTTTTTT.

The chain joins TRBV2 to TRBJ2-1, with 7 bases identical to TRBD1. In germline, CDR1 is SNHLY, CDR2 FYNNEI. The CDR3 is 21 amino acids. The V segment lost 4 bases and the J segment 0 bases; nucleotides outside the gene matches: 21. CDR3 in DNA: TGTGCCAGCAGTGGACAGGGTAGTCGCCTACGGACTCACAGCTCCTACAATGAGCAGTTCTTC. Translated, it gives CASSGQGSRLRTHSSYNEQFF.

J is TRBJ1-4 and V is TRBV25-1; 10 bases match TRBD1. The CDR3 extends over 16 amino acids. Per germline, CDR1 MGHDK and CDR2 SYGVNS. The V and J ends lost 4 bases and 6 bases, in that order; junction bases with no gene match: 8. CDR3 residues: CASSGQGQGEYEKLFF. Here the CDR3 DNA reads TGTGCCAGCAGTGGCCAAGGACAGGGGGAATATGAAAAACTGTTTTTT.

The chain links TRBV6-5 to TRBJ1-3; D not resolved. V was shortened by 6 bases and J by 0 bases, with 6 bases between the two germline ends. The CDR3 runs to 13 residues. Germline V gives CDR1 MNHEY, CDR2 SVGAGI. DNA for the CDR3: TGTGCCAGCAGAGTTCACTCTGGAAACACCATATATTTT. Residues: CASRVHSGNTIYF.

This chain connects TRBV6-5 to TRBJ1-2; D unresolved. Germline CDR1 reads MNHEY; CDR2 reads SVGAGI. V lost 4 bases and J lost 0, with 9 bases in between. This CDR3 region has 14 residues. CDR3 sequence: CASSSGRSNYGYTF. CDR3 in DNA: TGTGCCAGCAGTTCAGGACGCTCTAACTATGGCTACACCTTC.

This chain connects TRBV11-1 to TRBJ2-7; tentatively, D is TRBD2 (5 bases). CDR3 length: 15 amino acids. Trimming took off 1 base at V and 4 bases at J, with 14 bases between the two ends. CDR1 and CDR2 (germline): SGHAT, FQDESV (reference sequence). The CDR3 loop reads CASSLVEAWTYEQYF. In DNA form, the CDR3 reads TGTGCCAGCAGCTTAGTAGAGGCCTGGACTTACGAGCAGTACTTC.

This chain joins TRBV7-8 and TRBJ2-7; D uncertain. CDR1 is SGHVS and CDR2 is FQNEAQ in the germline V gene. The V end lost 2 bases, the J end lost 2 bases, and 10 bases lay between the germline ends. The CDR3 loop spans 14 amino acids. For the CDR3, the DNA is TGTGCCAGCAGCTTATTAGGCCGAACCTACGAGCAGTACTTC. As protein: CASSLLGRTYEQYF.

The gene calls are TRBV29-1 and TRBJ2-7; no reliable D call. There are 14 residues in the CDR3. Germline values: CDR1 SQVTM, CDR2 ANQGSEA. The V gene lost 4 bases and the J gene lost 0 bases, with 13 bases spanning the gap. The CDR3 DNA follows: TGCAGCGTTGTCACAGCCCAAAGCTCCTACGAGCAGTACTTC. The encoded protein is CSVVTAQSSYEQYF.

Here the CDR3 reads CASSMNRGGELFF. CDR3 DNA sequence: TGTGCCAGTAGTATGAATCGGGGCGGGGAGCTGTTTTTT. The chain couples TRBV19 to TRBJ2-2; a weak D match, TRBD2 (5 bases). The CDR3 totals 13 residues. Trimming cost V 3 bases and J 7 bases, with 9 bases left between them. Germline V CDR1 and CDR2: LNHDA, SQIVND (reference sequence).

This chain connects TRBV2 to TRBJ1-1, with D maybe TRBD1 (5 bases). Trimming took off 5 bases at V and 5 bases at J, with 12 bases between the two ends. This CDR3 region has 13 residues. The V gene's germline CDR1 is SNHLY and CDR2 FYNNEI. The CDR3: CASSYGARTEAFF. CDR3 sequence (DNA): TGTGCCAGCAGTTATGGGGCTCGGACTGAAGCTTTCTTT.